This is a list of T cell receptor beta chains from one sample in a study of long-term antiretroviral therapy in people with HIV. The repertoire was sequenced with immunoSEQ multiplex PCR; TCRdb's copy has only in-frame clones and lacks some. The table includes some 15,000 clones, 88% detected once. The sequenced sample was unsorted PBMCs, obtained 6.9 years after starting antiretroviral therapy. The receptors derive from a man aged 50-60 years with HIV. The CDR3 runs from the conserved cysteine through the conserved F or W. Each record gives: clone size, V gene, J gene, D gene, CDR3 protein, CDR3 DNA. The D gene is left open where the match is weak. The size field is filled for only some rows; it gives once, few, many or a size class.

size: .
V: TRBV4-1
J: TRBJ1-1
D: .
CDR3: CASSQLTGIPEAFF
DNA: TGCGCCAGCAGCCAACTTACAGGGATCCCTGAAGCTTTCTTT

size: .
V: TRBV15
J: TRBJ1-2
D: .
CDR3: CATSRDRAPYGYTF
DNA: TGTGCCACCAGCAGAGACCGGGCACCCTATGGCTACACCTTC

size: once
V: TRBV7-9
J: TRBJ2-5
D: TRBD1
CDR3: CATSVGTGGSQETQYF
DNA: TGTGCCACCTCAGTCGGGACAGGGGGAAGTCAAGAGACCCAGTACTTC

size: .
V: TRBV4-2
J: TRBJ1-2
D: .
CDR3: CASSQGSPSYTF
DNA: TGTGCCAGCAGCCAAGGCAGCCCTAGCTACACCTTC

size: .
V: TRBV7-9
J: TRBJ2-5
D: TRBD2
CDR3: CASSLRTSGIQETQYF
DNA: TGTGCCAGCAGCCTGAGGACTAGCGGTATCCAAGAGACCCAGTACTTC

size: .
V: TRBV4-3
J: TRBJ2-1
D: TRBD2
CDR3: CASSQEGLAYNEQFF
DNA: TGCGCCAGCAGCCAAGAGGGACTAGCCTACAATGAGCAGTTCTTC

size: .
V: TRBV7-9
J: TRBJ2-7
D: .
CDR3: CASGGSRDAYEQYF
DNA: TGTGCCAGCGGGGGCTCGCGGGATGCCTACGAGCAGTACTTC

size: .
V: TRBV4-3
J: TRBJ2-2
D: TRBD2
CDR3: CASSLSGSQIGELFF
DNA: TGCGCCAGCAGCCTAAGCGGGAGCCAGATCGGGGAGCTGTTTTTT

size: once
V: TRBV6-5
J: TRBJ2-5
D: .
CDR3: CASSKGETQYF
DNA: TGTGCCAGCAGTAAAGGGGAGACCCAGTACTTC

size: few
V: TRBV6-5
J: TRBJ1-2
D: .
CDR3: CASSPQGGYGYTF
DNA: TGTGCCAGCAGCCCTCAGGGCGGCTATGGCTACACCTTC

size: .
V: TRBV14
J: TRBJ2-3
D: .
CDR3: CASSQVASNTQYF
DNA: TGTGCCAGCAGCCAAGTAGCTAGTAATACGCAGTATTTT

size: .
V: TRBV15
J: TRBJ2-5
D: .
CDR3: CATSTQLDGETQYF
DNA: TGTGCCACCAGCACCCAACTAGACGGGGAGACCCAGTACTTC

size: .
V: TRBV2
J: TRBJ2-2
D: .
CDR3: CASIRASGELFF
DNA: TGTGCCAGCATTAGGGCCTCCGGGGAGCTGTTTTTT

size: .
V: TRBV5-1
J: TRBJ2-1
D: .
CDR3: CASSPLAGSYNEQFF
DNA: TGCGCCAGCAGCCCCTTGGCGGGTTCCTACAATGAGCAGTTCTTC

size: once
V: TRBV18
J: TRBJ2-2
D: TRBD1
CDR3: CASGQDTGELFF
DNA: TGTGCCAGCGGACAGGACACCGGGGAGCTGTTTTTT

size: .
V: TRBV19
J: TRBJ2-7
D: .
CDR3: CASRSGLNEQYF
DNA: TGTGCCTCCCGGTCGGGATTAAACGAGCAGTACTTC

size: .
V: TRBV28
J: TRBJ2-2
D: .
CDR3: CASSLPRASGELFF
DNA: TGTGCCAGCAGTTTACCCCGCGCCAGCGGGGAGCTGTTTTTT

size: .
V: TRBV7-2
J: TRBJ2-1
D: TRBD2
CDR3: CASSSGTSAYNEQFF
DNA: TGTGCCAGCAGCTCCGGGACTAGCGCCTACAATGAGCAGTTCTTC

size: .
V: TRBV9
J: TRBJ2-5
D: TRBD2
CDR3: CASSVGTRAGETQYF
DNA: TGTGCCAGCAGCGTCGGGACTAGAGCCGGGGAGACCCAGTACTTC

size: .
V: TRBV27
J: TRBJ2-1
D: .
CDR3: CASRLSYNEQFF
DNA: TGTGCCAGCCGGTTGTCCTACAATGAGCAGTTCTTC

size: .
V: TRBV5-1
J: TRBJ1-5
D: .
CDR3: CASSPGDIDQPQHF
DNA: TGCGCCAGCAGCCCCGGGGACATCGATCAGCCCCAGCATTTT

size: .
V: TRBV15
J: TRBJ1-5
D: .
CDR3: CATSRGPSNNQPQHF
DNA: TGTGCCACCAGCAGGGGCCCTTCGAACAATCAGCCCCAGCATTTT